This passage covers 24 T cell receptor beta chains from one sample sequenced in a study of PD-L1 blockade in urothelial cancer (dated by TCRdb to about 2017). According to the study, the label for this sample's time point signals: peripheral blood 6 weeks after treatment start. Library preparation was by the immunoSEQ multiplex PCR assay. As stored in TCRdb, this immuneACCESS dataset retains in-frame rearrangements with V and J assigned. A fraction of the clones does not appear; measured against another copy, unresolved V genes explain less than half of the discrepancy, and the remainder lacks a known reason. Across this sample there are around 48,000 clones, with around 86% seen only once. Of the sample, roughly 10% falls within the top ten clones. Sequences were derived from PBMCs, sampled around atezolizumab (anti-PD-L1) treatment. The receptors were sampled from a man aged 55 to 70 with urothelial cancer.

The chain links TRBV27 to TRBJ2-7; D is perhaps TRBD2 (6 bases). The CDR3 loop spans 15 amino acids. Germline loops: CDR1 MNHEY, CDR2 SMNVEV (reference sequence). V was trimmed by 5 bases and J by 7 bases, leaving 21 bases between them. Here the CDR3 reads CASSPSEGREWEQYF. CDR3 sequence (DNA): TGTGCCAGCAGTCCCTCGGAGGGCAGGGAGTGGGAGCAGTACTTC.

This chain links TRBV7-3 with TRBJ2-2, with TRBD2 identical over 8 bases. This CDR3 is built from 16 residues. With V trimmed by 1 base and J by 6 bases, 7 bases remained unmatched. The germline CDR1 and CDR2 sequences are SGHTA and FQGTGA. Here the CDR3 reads CASSLNSGGPAGELFF. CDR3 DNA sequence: TGTGCCAGCAGCTTAAACTCGGGGGGGCCGGCCGGGGAGCTGTTTTTT.

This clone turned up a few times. CDR3 sequence (DNA): TGTGCCAGCAGCTTAGTAGGGGGAGAGACCCAGTACTTC. Translation: CASSLVGGETQYF. The chain has TRBV7-2 and TRBJ2-5; TRBD1 is a possible D gene (6 bases). The CDR3 covers 13 residues. V was cut by 1 base and J by 4 bases, with 7 bases left in between. CDR1 and CDR2 from the germline V gene are SGHTA and FQGNSA.

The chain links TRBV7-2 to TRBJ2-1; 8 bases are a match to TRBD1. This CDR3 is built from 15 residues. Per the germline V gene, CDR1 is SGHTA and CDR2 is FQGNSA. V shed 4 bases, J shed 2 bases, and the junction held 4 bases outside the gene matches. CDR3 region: CASSSRQGPYNEQFF. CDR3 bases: TGTGCCAGCAGCTCAAGACAGGGGCCCTACAATGAGCAGTTCTTC.

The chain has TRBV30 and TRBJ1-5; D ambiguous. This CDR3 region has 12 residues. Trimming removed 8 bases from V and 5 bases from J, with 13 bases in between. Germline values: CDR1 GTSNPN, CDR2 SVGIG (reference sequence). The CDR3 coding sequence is TGTGCCCCTCCGGAGGGCTATCAGCCCCAGCATTTT. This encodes CAPPEGYQPQHF.

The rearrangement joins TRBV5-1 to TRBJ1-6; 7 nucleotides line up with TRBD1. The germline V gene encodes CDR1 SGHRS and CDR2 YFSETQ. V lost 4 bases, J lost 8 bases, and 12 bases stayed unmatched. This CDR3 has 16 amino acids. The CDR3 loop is CASSPSRQGLYSPLHF. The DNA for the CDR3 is TGCGCCAGCAGCCCATCCAGACAGGGTTTGTATTCACCCCTCCACTTT.

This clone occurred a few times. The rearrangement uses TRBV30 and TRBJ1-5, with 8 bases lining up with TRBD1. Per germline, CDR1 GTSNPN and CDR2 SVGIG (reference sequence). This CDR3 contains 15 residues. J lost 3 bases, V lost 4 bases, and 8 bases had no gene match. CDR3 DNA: TGTGCCTGGAACCGACAGGGGTCCCTCAATCAGCCCCAGCATTTT. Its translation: CAWNRQGSLNQPQHF.

CDR3 DNA: TGTGCCAGCAGCTCAAAATACGAGCAGTACTTC. It is translated as CASSSKYEQYF. The chain couples TRBV7-9 to TRBJ2-7; D is unclear. Trimming stripped 4 bases from V and 4 bases from J, with 5 bases between. There are 11 residues in the CDR3. Germline CDR1 SEHNR, CDR2 FQNEAQ (reference sequence). The variable domain in full, completed from reference TRBV7-9 and TRBJ2-7, reads DTGVSQNPRHKITKRGQNVTFRCDPISEHNRLYWYRQTLGQGPEFLTYFQNEAQLEKSRLLSDRFSAERPKGSFSTLEIQRTEQGDSAMYLCASSSKYEQYFGPGTRLTVT.

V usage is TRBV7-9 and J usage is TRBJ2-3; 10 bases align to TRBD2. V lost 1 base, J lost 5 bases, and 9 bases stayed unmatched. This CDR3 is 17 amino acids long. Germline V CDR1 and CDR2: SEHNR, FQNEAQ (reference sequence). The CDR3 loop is CASSLVGAAGGLDTQYF. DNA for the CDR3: TGTGCCAGCAGCTTAGTTGGGGCAGCGGGGGGGCTAGATACGCAGTATTTT.

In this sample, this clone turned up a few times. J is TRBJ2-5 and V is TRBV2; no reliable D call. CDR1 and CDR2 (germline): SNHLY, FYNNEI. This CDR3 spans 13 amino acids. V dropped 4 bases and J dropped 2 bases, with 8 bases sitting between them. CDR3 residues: CASSVYNQETQYF. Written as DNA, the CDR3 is TGTGCCAGCAGTGTATACAATCAAGAGACCCAGTACTTC.

The DNA for the CDR3 is TGTGCCAGCAGTCCATTCCCTAGGGGACAAGATACGCAGTATTTT. It yields the protein CASSPFPRGQDTQYF. The chain has TRBV6-1 and TRBJ2-3; D perhaps matches TRBD1 (6 bases). CDR1 and CDR2 (germline): MNHNS, SASEGT. The CDR3 extends over 15 amino acids. Trimming took off 5 bases at V and 5 bases at J, with 17 bases between the two ends.

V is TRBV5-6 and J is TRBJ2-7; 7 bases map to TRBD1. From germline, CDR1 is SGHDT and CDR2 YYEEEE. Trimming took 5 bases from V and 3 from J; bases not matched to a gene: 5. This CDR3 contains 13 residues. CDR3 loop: CASSQTGFYEQYF. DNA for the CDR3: TGTGCCAGCAGTCAGACAGGGTTCTACGAGCAGTACTTC.

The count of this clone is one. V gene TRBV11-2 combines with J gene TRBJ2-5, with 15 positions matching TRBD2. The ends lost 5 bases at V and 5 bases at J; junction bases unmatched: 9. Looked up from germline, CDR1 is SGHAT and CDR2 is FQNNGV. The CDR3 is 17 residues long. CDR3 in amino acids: CASSPGLAGGPWETQYF. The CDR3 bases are TGTGCCAGCAGCCCAGGACTAGCGGGGGGGCCCTGGGAGACCCAGTACTTC.

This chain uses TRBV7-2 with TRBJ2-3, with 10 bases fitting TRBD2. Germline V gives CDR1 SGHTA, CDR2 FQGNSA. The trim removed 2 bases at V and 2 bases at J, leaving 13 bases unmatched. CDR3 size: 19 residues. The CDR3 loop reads CASSLRGRAGGPDTDTQYF. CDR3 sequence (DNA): TGTGCCAGCAGCTTAAGAGGGCGAGCGGGGGGGCCGGACACAGATACGCAGTATTTT.

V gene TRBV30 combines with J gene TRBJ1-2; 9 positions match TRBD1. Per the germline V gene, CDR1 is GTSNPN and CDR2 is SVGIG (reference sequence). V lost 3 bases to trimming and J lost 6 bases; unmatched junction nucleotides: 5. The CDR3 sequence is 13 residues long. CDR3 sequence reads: CAWRGQGWHGYTF. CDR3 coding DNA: TGTGCCTGGAGGGGACAGGGCTGGCATGGCTACACCTTC.

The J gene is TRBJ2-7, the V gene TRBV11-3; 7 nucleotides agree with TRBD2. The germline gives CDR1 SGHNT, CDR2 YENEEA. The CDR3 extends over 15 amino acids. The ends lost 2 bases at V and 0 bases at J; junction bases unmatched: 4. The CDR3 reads CASSLIRGGSYEQYF. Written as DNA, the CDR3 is TGTGCCAGCAGCTTAATTCGCGGGGGCTCCTACGAGCAGTACTTC.

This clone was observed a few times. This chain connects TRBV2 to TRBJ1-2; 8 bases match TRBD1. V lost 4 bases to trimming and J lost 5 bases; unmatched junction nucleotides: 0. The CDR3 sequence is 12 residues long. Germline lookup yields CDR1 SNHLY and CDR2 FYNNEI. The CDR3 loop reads CASSGTGYGYTF. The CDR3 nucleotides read TGTGCCAGCAGTGGGACAGGGTATGGCTACACCTTC.

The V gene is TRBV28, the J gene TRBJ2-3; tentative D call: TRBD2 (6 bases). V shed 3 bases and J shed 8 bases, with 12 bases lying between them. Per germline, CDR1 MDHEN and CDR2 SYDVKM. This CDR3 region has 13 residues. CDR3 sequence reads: CASSLGGTPTQYF. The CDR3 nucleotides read TGTGCCAGCAGTTTGGGCGGGACGCCTACGCAGTATTTT.

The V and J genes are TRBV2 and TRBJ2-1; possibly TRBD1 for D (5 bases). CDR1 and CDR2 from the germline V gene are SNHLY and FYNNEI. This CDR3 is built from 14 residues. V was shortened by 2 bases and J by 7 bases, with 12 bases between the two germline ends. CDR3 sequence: CASSELTRGNEQFF. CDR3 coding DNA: TGTGCCAGCAGTGAATTAACAAGGGGTAATGAGCAGTTCTTC.

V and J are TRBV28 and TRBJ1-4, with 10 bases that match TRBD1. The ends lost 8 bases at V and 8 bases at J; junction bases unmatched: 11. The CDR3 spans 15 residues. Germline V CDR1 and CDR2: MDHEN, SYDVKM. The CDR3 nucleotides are TGTGCCAGCTCCGTCGGGGGGACAGGGGTCGAAAAACTGTTTTTT. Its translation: CASSVGGTGVEKLFF.

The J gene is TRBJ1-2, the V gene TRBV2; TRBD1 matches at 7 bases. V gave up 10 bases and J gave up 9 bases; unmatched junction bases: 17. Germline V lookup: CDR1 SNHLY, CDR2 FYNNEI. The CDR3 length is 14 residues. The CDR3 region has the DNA TGTGCCAACGGCAGACAGGGCGCCGCCACCAGCTACACCTTC. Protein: CANGRQGAATSYTF.

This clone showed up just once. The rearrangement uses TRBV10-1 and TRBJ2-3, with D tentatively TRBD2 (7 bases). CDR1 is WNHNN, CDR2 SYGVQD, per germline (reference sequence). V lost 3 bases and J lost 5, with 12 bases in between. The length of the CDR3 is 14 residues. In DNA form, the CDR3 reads TGCGCCAGCAGTGACGGAGGGGGGGTAGATACGCAGTATTTT. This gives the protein CASSDGGGVDTQYF.

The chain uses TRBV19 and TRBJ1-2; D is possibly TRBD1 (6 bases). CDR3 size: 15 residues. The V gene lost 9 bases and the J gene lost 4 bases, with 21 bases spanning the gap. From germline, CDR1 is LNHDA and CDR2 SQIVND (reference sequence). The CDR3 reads CASQIRTEVIYGYTF. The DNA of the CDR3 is TGTGCCAGCCAAATAAGGACAGAGGTCATCTATGGCTACACCTTC.

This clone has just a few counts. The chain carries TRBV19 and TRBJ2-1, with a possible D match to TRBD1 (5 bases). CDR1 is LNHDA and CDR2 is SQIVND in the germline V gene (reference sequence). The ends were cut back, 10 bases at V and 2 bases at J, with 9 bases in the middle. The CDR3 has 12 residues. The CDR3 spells CATKGTYNEQFF. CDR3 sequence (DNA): TGTGCCACCAAGGGGACCTACAATGAGCAGTTCTTC.